Below are 3 T cell receptor beta chains sequenced from a single sample in a study of post-analysis software for immune sequencing data (dated by TCRdb to about 2015). Findings and caveats that apply to the study as a whole: Significantly higher frequencies in patients than in controls were found for a handful of TRBV segments, including TRBV5-6, TRBV5-1 and TRBV20-1.

For these receptors, no antigen is known. The library was prepared using PCR. Sequenced using an Illumina HiSeq 2500. Unique molecular identifiers were incorporated into TCR beta cDNA libraries to reduce PCR and sequencing biases. Clones were called with MiXCR by TCRdb after fastp trimmed the public reads at Q25, and only in-frame beta chains were retained. Merged by CDR3 protein, the rows form single entries marked with the most common genes and DNA. Recorded for this sample are approximately 630,000 distinct CDR3 sequences; 59% of them occurred a single time. The ten largest make up about 11% of the sample. Sequences were obtained from blood. The receptor source for this set is a girl aged 2-9 years with multiple sclerosis.

The chain combines TRBV18 with TRBJ2-4; 7 bases match TRBD2. The junction had 8 bases not matched to a gene; V was cut back by 0 bases and J by 3 bases. Germline lookup yields CDR1 KGHSH and CDR2 LQKENI. There are 17 residues in the CDR3. The CDR3: CASSPPGLRDYKNIQYF. CDR3 DNA sequence: TGTGCCAGCTCACCACCAGGTTTGCGGGACTACAAAAACATTCAGTACTTC.

This clonotype was detected only a few times. This chain links TRBV4-3 with TRBJ2-7; 8 nucleotides agree with TRBD1. This CDR3 is 16 amino acids long. Germline V gene sequence: CDR1 LGHNA, CDR2 YSLEER. The V and J ends lost 7 bases and 5 bases, in that order; junction bases with no gene match: 16. The CDR3, as DNA: TGCGCCAGCAAGGACACCCCGGCCAGGGGGCAGGACGAGCAGTACTTC. Its protein product is CASKDTPARGQDEQYF.

This clonotype was seen only a few times. J is TRBJ2-1 and V is TRBV6-4; 9 bases agree with TRBD2. This CDR3 contains 16 residues. V shed 10 bases, J shed 6 bases, and the junction held 16 bases outside the gene matches. Germline assignment: CDR1 MRHNA and CDR2 SNTAGT. For the CDR3, the DNA is TGTGCCACCGCGGGGGGGGACCCCATACTTGGCAATGAGCAGTTCTTC. It yields the protein CATAGGDPILGNEQFF.